This T cell receptor beta chain emerged from a study of T cell repertoires and HLA-DP antigens. In its sample, this clone was seen once. Its target is not known. The assay was immunoSEQ multiplex PCR, and TCRdb's table has in-frame clones only and misses some. The sample records approximately 90,000 clones, around nine tenths being singletons. General study results and limits: Sorted CD137+ cells had clonality roughly 0.41 against both alloantigens, versus about 0.04 pre-culture.

The specimen sequenced was CD4+ T cells from PBMCs. This TCR derives from a man aged 45-65 years in good health and CMV-seronegative.

CDR3 DNA sequence: TGTGCCAGCAGCCCTAGGGGGACTCGGTACAATGAGCAGTTCTTC. This codes for CASSPRGTRYNEQFF. The chain links TRBV28 to TRBJ2-1; TRBD1 or TRBD2 may be the D gene (6 bases each). Germline V gives CDR1 MDHEN, CDR2 SYDVKM. The CDR3 has 15 amino acids. V lost 6 bases and J lost 4, with 16 bases in between. Full variable domain (rest looked up from reference TRBV28 and TRBJ2-1): DVKVTQSSRYLVKRTGEKVFLECVQDMDHENMFWYRQDPGLGLRLIYFSYDVKMKEKGDIPEGYSVSREKKERFSLILESASTNQTSMYLCASSPRGTRYNEQFFGPGTRLTVL.